These 30 T cell receptor beta chains were sequenced from one sample in a study of cytomegalovirus exposure and HLA in healthy donors. This table comes from immunoSEQ multiplex PCR, and its TCRdb copy is limited to in-frame clones, with some not included. The sample carries 90,000 to 120,000 clones, approximately 85% recorded once. Sequencing used PBMCs. These receptors were collected from a woman between 18 and 29 years old in good health and CMV-seronegative.

This clone was seen a single time. This sequence joins TRBV28 and TRBJ2-5, with a tentative D call TRBD1 (5 bases). This CDR3 comprises 16 residues. CDR1 and CDR2 from the germline V gene are MDHEN and SYDVKM. The V end lost 4 bases, the J end lost 5 bases, and 20 bases lay between the germline ends. The CDR3 nucleotides read TGTGCCAGCAGTTCTGCGACAGAGAATATACAGGAGACCCAGTACTTC. It is translated as CASSSATENIQETQYF.

The chain recombines TRBV10-3 with TRBJ2-7; D not certain. CDR1 and CDR2 (germline): ENHRY, SYGVKD. CDR3 size: 17 residues. With 0 bases removed from V and 0 bases from J, the gap between germline ends came to 15 bases. This CDR3 is CAISESKAVGSSYEQYF. The CDR3, as DNA: TGTGCCATCAGTGAGTCGAAGGCGGTGGGTAGCTCCTACGAGCAGTACTTC.

The chain is built from TRBV30 and TRBJ2-2; the D gene is possibly TRBD2 (5 bases). Germline V gene lookup returns CDR1 GTSNPN and CDR2 SVGIG (reference sequence). V was clipped by 0 bases and J by 13 bases, with 9 bases between them. The CDR3 totals 11 residues. DNA for the CDR3: TGTGCCTGGAGTGTACCCCGGGGGCTGTTTTTT. Its translation is CAWSVPRGLFF.

This chain uses TRBV2 with TRBJ2-3, with 7 bases lining up with TRBD2. The CDR3 has 17 amino acids. V was pared by 1 base and J by 4 bases, with 11 bases of the junction left unmatched. Germline V gives CDR1 SNHLY, CDR2 FYNNEI. The chain's CDR3 is CASSEGPGGVKADTQYF. The CDR3 bases are TGTGCCAGCAGTGAAGGACCGGGAGGCGTGAAGGCAGATACGCAGTATTTT.

This chain joins TRBV6-5 and TRBJ2-7; TRBD1 matches at 7 bases. V lost 1 base, J lost 5 bases, and 2 bases stayed unmatched. This CDR3 is 13 amino acids long. Germline V gene lookup returns CDR1 MNHEY and CDR2 SVGAGI. The CDR3 region has the DNA TGTGCCAGCAGTTACTACAGGGGAAACGAGCAGTACTTC. This sequence encodes CASSYYRGNEQYF.

The chain uses TRBV13 and TRBJ2-3; D is perhaps TRBD1 (6 bases). The CDR3 length is 15 residues. V lost 1 base to trimming and J lost 2 bases, with 10 bases between them. Germline V gene data show CDR1 as PRHDT and CDR2 as FYEKMQ (reference sequence). The CDR3 nucleotides read TGTGCCAGCAGCTTAGTACAGGGCTACACAGATACGCAGTATTTT. Translating gives CASSLVQGYTDTQYF.

The rearrangement links TRBV7-9 to TRBJ2-7, with 9 nucleotides matching TRBD2. The germline CDR1 and CDR2 sequences are SEHNR and FQNEAQ (reference sequence). The CDR3 runs to 17 residues. Trimming took 3 bases from V and 0 from J; bases not matched to a gene: 9. The CDR3 nucleotides read TGTGCCAGCAGCTTCGATCCTAGCGGGGTTTACTCCTACGAGCAGTACTTC. Amino acid sequence: CASSFDPSGVYSYEQYF. Full variable domain (remainder filled in from reference TRBV7-9 and TRBJ2-7): DTGVSQNPRHKITKRGQNVTFRCDPISEHNRLYWYRQTLGQGPEFLTYFQNEAQLEKSRLLSDRFSAERPKGSFSTLEIQRTEQGDSAMYLCASSFDPSGVYSYEQYFGPGTRLTVT.

The V gene is TRBV6-5, the J gene TRBJ2-1; 7 nucleotides line up with TRBD1. Germline lookup yields CDR1 MNHEY and CDR2 SVGAGI. The V segment lost 2 bases and the J segment 0 bases; nucleotides outside the gene matches: 4. CDR3 length: 16 residues. The CDR3 here is CASSYQGQSSYNEQFF. DNA for the CDR3: TGTGCCAGCAGTTACCAGGGACAGAGCTCCTACAATGAGCAGTTCTTC.

The rearrangement uses TRBV6-1 and TRBJ2-4, with TRBD1 matching over 7 bases. V gave up 2 bases and J gave up 12 bases; unmatched junction bases: 13. The length of the CDR3 is 15 residues. Germline loops: CDR1 MNHNS, CDR2 SASEGT. The CDR3 is CASSEFSPATGTQYF. CDR3 nucleotides: TGTGCCAGCAGTGAATTTTCCCCGGCGACAGGGACTCAGTACTTC.

The V and J genes are TRBV5-4 and TRBJ2-7; 7 bases are a match to TRBD2. This CDR3 contains 14 residues. Germline trimming cut 0 bases from V and 4 bases from J; bases unmatched to any gene: 4. Germline values: CDR1 SGHNT, CDR2 YYREEE (reference sequence). The CDR3 reads CASSLGQGGYEQYF. The CDR3 coding sequence is TGTGCCAGCAGCTTGGGGCAGGGAGGGTACGAGCAGTACTTC.

This sequence joins TRBV9 and TRBJ2-1; tentative D call: TRBD1 (5 bases). The CDR3 covers 14 residues. V was shortened by 0 bases and J by 7 bases, with 11 bases between the two germline ends. The germline V gene has CDR1 SGDLS and CDR2 YYNGEE. The CDR3 here is CASSVGGEDNEQFF. The CDR3 DNA follows: TGTGCCAGCAGCGTAGGGGGCGAGGATAATGAGCAGTTCTTC.

The V gene is TRBV29-1, the J gene TRBJ1-2; 7 positions match TRBD1. Germline CDR1 SQVTM, CDR2 ANQGSEA. The trim removed 7 bases at V and 7 bases at J, leaving 9 bases unmatched. This CDR3 comprises 12 residues. Written as DNA, the CDR3 is TGCAGCGGCGGGGAACAGGGGTCTGGCTACACCTTC. It translates to CSGGEQGSGYTF.

This chain links TRBV19 with TRBJ2-1; possible D gene TRBD2, 6 bases. The CDR3 covers 16 residues. Trimming took 1 base from V and 10 from J, leaving 20 bases between them. Germline CDR1 is LNHDA and CDR2 is SQIVND (reference sequence). CDR3 sequence (DNA): TGTGCCAGTAGTATAGGGGGGGAGCTAAACCCGGAGGAGCAGTTCTTC. It specifies CASSIGGELNPEEQFF.

DNA of the CDR3: TGTGCCAGCAGCTCAGGGGTCGGAGATACGCAGTATTTT. Translation gives CASSSGVGDTQYF. The chain uses TRBV6-5 and TRBJ2-3; the D gene is possibly TRBD1 (6 bases). The V gene's germline CDR1 is MNHEY and CDR2 SVGAGI. The V and J ends lost 6 bases and 5 bases respectively, with 12 bases between them. The CDR3 length is 13 residues.

The gene calls are TRBV6-5 and TRBJ1-6, with a possible D match to TRBD1 (5 bases). The germline gives CDR1 MNHEY, CDR2 SVGAGI. This CDR3 has 14 residues. Trimming shortened V by 2 bases and J by 7 bases, and 9 bases separated the two germline ends. The CDR3 nucleotides read TGTGCCAGCAGTTACAGACAGTCCAATTCACCCCTCCACTTT. Its translation is CASSYRQSNSPLHF.

This clone has a handful of counts. The chain combines TRBV2 with TRBJ1-6; D unclear. This CDR3 comprises 12 residues. V lost 5 bases and J 7 bases, leaving 6 bases between the germline ends. CDR1 is SNHLY and CDR2 is FYNNEI in the germline V gene. The CDR3 DNA reads as TGTGCCAGCAGTATTCAGAATTCACCCCTCCACTTT. It specifies CASSIQNSPLHF.

Here the CDR3 DNA reads TGCGCCAGCAGCCAAGCTTGGCTCTATGGCTACACCTTC. Its protein is CASSQAWLYGYTF. The chain carries TRBV4-1 and TRBJ1-2; no clear D. Germline loops: CDR1 MGHRA, CDR2 YSYEKL. V lost 1 base and J lost 4, with 7 bases in between. The CDR3 is 13 amino acids.

The chain combines TRBV7-9 with TRBJ2-1, with D perhaps matching TRBD2 (7 bases). The CDR3 sequence is 16 residues long. Trimming left V 5 bases short and J 3 bases short, with 17 bases between. Per the germline V gene, CDR1 is SEHNR and CDR2 is FQNEAQ (reference sequence). Written as DNA, the CDR3 is TGTGCCAGCAGCCTCACGAGGGGGAGGGACTACAATGAGCAGTTCTTC. It translates to CASSLTRGRDYNEQFF. Full variable domain (rest looked up from reference TRBV7-9 and TRBJ2-1): DTGVSQNPRHKITKRGQNVTFRCDPISEHNRLYWYRQTLGQGPEFLTYFQNEAQLEKSRLLSDRFSAERPKGSFSTLEIQRTEQGDSAMYLCASSLTRGRDYNEQFFGPGTRLTVL.

The chain couples TRBV5-1 to TRBJ2-7, with 10 bases lining up with TRBD1. J was trimmed by 6 bases and V by 3 bases; bases with no gene match: 6. The CDR3 loop spans 14 amino acids. CDR1 and CDR2 (germline): SGHRS, YFSETQ. The CDR3 DNA sequence: TGCGCCAGCAGCTCTGGACAGGGGGACACCGAGCAGTACTTC. Its translation is CASSSGQGDTEQYF.

V and J are TRBV4-1 and TRBJ1-4; D might be TRBD1 (5 bases). The germline gives CDR1 MGHRA, CDR2 YSYEKL. This CDR3 has 13 residues. V shed 4 bases and J shed 5 bases, with 8 bases lying between them. CDR3 sequence: CASSLTENEKLFF. In DNA form, the CDR3 reads TGCGCCAGCAGCCTGACAGAGAATGAAAAACTGTTTTTT.

As regards this clone: Other nucleotide sequences in the sample specify the same CDR3. V usage is TRBV30 and J usage is TRBJ1-6; D gene ambiguous. Germline loops: CDR1 GTSNPN, CDR2 SVGIG (reference sequence). The germline V and J ends were trimmed by 1 base and 5 bases, with 6 bases remaining between them. The CDR3 spans 13 residues. The CDR3: CAWSGQNNSPLHF. The CDR3 DNA is TGTGCCTGGAGTGGGCAAAATAATTCACCCCTCCACTTT.

The V call is TRBV2, the J call TRBJ2-3, with D possibly being TRBD2 (6 bases). The germline V gene has CDR1 SNHLY and CDR2 FYNNEI. The CDR3 spans 13 residues. V lost 11 bases, J lost 5 bases, and 17 bases lay in between. CDR3: CAVGRGAGDTQYF. In nucleotides, the CDR3 is TGTGCCGTCGGGCGGGGCGCGGGAGATACGCAGTATTTT.

The rearrangement uses TRBV5-6 and TRBJ1-5, with 7 bases that match TRBD1. The length of the CDR3 is 14 residues. The J segment lost 6 bases and the V segment lost 2 bases, leaving 5 bases of the junction unmatched. Germline V CDR1 and CDR2: SGHDT, YYEEEE. As DNA, the CDR3 is TGTGCCAGCAGCTTTGGACAGGCAGGTCAGCCCCAGCATTTT. Protein product: CASSFGQAGQPQHF.

This sequence joins TRBV7-9 and TRBJ1-5; D may be TRBD1 (6 bases). With 5 bases removed from V and 3 bases from J, the gap between germline ends came to 11 bases. Germline-derived CDR1 and CDR2 are SEHNR and FQNEAQ (reference sequence). The length of the CDR3 is 14 residues. The CDR3 sequence: CASSEGQLNQPQHF. In nucleotides, the CDR3 is TGTGCCAGCAGCGAAGGACAGCTCAATCAGCCCCAGCATTTT.

The chain carries TRBV11-3 and TRBJ2-2, with 9 bases lining up with TRBD1. V lost 1 base, J lost 8 bases, and 11 bases stayed unmatched. This CDR3 is built from 17 residues. Per germline, CDR1 SGHNT and CDR2 YENEEA. The DNA of the CDR3 is TGTGCCAGCAGCTTAGGTCGGACAGGGGCATGGCCAGGGGAGCTGTTTTTT. Amino acids: CASSLGRTGAWPGELFF.

This chain links TRBV7-9 with TRBJ1-2; 8 nucleotides match TRBD1. The CDR3 contains 15 residues. CDR1 is SEHNR, CDR2 FQNEAQ, per germline (reference sequence). J gave up 1 base and V 5 bases, and 6 bases lay outside the gene matches. The CDR3 DNA reads as TGTGCCAGCAGCCTCCCCGACAGGGGTAACTATGGCTACACCTTC. Its translation: CASSLPDRGNYGYTF.

The chain has TRBV28 and TRBJ2-3, with 12 bases identical to TRBD2. Germline trimming cut 6 bases from V and 0 bases from J; bases unmatched to any gene: 4. The length of the CDR3 is 16 residues. The germline V gene has CDR1 MDHEN and CDR2 SYDVKM. CDR3 sequence: CASSQTSGGSTDTQYF. CDR3 nucleotide sequence: TGTGCCAGCAGCCAAACTAGCGGGGGGAGCACAGATACGCAGTATTTT.

This chain links TRBV4-1 with TRBJ2-1, with D possibly matching TRBD1 (6 bases). V was shortened by 0 bases and J by 16 bases, with 13 bases between the two germline ends. The germline gives CDR1 MGHRA, CDR2 YSYEKL. The CDR3 runs 12 residues. The CDR3 reads CASSQDRGLLFF. CDR3 in DNA: TGCGCCAGCAGCCAAGACAGGGGTTTACTCTTCTTC.

The chain combines TRBV7-6 with TRBJ1-5; D unclear. V lost 8 bases and J 6 bases, leaving 11 bases between the germline ends. The CDR3 loop spans 12 amino acids. The germline V gene has CDR1 SGHVS and CDR2 FNYEAQ. CDR3 nucleotides: TGTGCCAGCGGGTCCCCGGGTCAGCCCCAGCATTTT. This translates into CASGSPGQPQHF.

This clone was observed a single time. This chain connects TRBV7-8 to TRBJ1-6; D is perhaps TRBD1 (6 bases). This CDR3 contains 16 residues. Germline V gene lookup returns CDR1 SGHVS and CDR2 FQNEAQ. Trimming stripped 4 bases from V and 6 bases from J, with 16 bases between. DNA of the CDR3: TGTGCCAGCAGCTCCCGGGCCGCCAGGGGTAATTCACCCCTCCACTTT. Amino acid sequence: CASSSRAARGNSPLHF.